This TCR beta chain appears in the sequencing data of a study of T cell changes during pregnancy in multiple sclerosis. CDR1 is SGHDN and CDR2 is FVKESK in the germline V gene. V lost 1 base to trimming and J lost 8 bases, with 11 bases between them. There are 13 residues in the CDR3. TCRdb's copy holds only in-frame clones and misses some; the assay was immunoSEQ multiplex PCR. Here the sample spans around 26,000 clones, more than 75% being singletons. Material: CD4+ T cells from peripheral blood mononuclear cells, obtained in the first trimester of pregnancy. V and J are TRBV14 and TRBJ1-1, with D uncertain. The clonotype was recovered from a female donor in good health, enrolled as a control in a pregnancy study. CDR3 loop: CASSQGWQVEAFF. For the CDR3, the DNA is TGTGCCAGCAGCCAAGGATGGCAGGTCGAAGCTTTCTTT. Variable domain in full (rest from reference TRBV14 and TRBJ1-1): EAGVTQFPSHSVIEKGQTVTLRCDPISGHDNLYWYRRVMGKEIKFLLHFVKESKQDESGMPNNRFLAERTGGTYSTLKVQPAELEDSGVYFCASSQGWQVEAFFGQGTRLTVV.